The source of this T cell receptor (beta chain) is a study of T cell repertoires in cytomegalovirus infection. About the study: It was the public TCR beta signatures that indicated both CMV infection and matching HLA type. Study-level results: Carriage of CMV together with the relevant HLA was identifiable through cumulative public TCR beta family frequency. In two of eight donors, the top clonotype was HLA-C-restricted CMV-specific.

To note about this clonotype: The target antigen is unknown.

This CDR3 spans 15 amino acids. V shed 4 bases and J 2 bases; nucleotides not matched to a gene: 6. Germline V CDR1 and CDR2: LNHDA, SQIVND (reference sequence). TCRdb independently ran MiXCR on the reads; one entry per CDR3 protein. Found here are some 200,000 distinct CDR3 sequences, roughly a fifth of them singletons; the top ten hold just under 3%. The J gene is TRBJ1-2, the V gene TRBV19, with 8 nucleotides matching TRBD1. This sequence originates from a human donor in good health (CMV status not recorded). Some clones in this sample may be carry-over from other donors' samples. The specimen sequenced was PBMCs. For the CDR3, the DNA is TGTGCCAGTAGTAGCCCAGGGGGCCTAAACTATGGCTACACCTTC. Translation: CASSSPGGLNYGYTF.